What follows are 28 T cell receptor beta chains derived from one specimen sequenced in a study of blood T cells in healthy people across ages. A J-beta primer mix and a sample-barcoded 5' primer were used in a second PCR of about 7 to 12 cycles. MiXCR, run by TCRdb on the 5' RACE reads, gives a single entry per CDR3 protein. The sample has over 700,000 distinct CDR3 sequences; roughly 50% are singletons. The sequenced material came from blood. These receptors all stem from a man aged 80 or over in good health.

This clonotype was seen repeatedly, ten times or more. The CDR3 region has the DNA TGTGCCAGCAGCTTAGACCCGGGGTCCTACAATGAGCAGTTCTTC. This gives the protein CASSLDPGSYNEQFF. The chain employs TRBV11-3 and TRBJ2-1, with D perhaps TRBD2 (5 bases). The CDR3 spans 15 residues. Trimming removed 0 bases from V and 1 base from J, with 7 bases in between. Germline CDR1 reads SGHNT; CDR2 reads YENEEA.

The gene calls are TRBV4-2 and TRBJ2-5; 12 bases map to TRBD2. Germline lookup yields CDR1 LGHNA and CDR2 YNFKEQ. This CDR3 region has 18 residues. V gave up 3 bases and J gave up 11 bases; unmatched junction bases: 19. As DNA, the CDR3 is TGTGCCAGCAGCCAGGAGAGCCACACTAGCGGGGGGATCCCTGAGCAGTACTTC. This translates into CASSQESHTSGGIPEQYF.

The chain combines TRBV6-2 or TRBV6-3 with TRBJ2-4, with 7 nucleotides matching TRBD2. The DNA end favors TRBJ2-7, so the J call may be wrong. Germline assignment: CDR1 MNHEY and CDR2 SVGEGT. The CDR3 covers 14 residues. The CDR3 spells CASGWEGYRDEQYF. The DNA of the CDR3 is TGTGCCAGCGGTTGGGAGGGATACAGAGACGAGCAGTACTTC.

The rearrangement uses TRBV6-1 and TRBJ2-7; D is tentatively TRBD1 or TRBD2 (6 bases each). The DNA end is more similar to TRBJ2-4, so the J call may be wrong. Germline CDR1 reads MNHNS; CDR2 reads SASEGT. This CDR3 comprises 14 residues. CDR3 nucleotide sequence: TGTGCCAGCAGGGAGGGGGGAACCAAAAACATTCAGTACTTC. Amino acids: CASREGGTKNIQYF.

In the case of this clonotype: A junction boundary mismatches the germline segment, possibly from a read error. The rearrangement links TRBV11-1 to TRBJ2-1; D may be TRBD1 (6 bases). Germline CDR1 and CDR2: SGHAT and FQDESV (reference sequence). The CDR3 is 15 residues long. The CDR3 DNA reads TGTGCCGGCAGCCCCTACGCCGCAGGGGAAACTGAGCAGTTCTTC. Its protein is CAGSPYAAGETEQFF.

This clonotype was counted only a few times. The V gene is TRBV5-1, the J gene TRBJ2-1, with 9 bases identical to TRBD1. The V gene end was trimmed by 6 bases and the J gene end by 4 bases; junction bases not matched to a gene: 5. From germline, CDR1 is SGHRS and CDR2 YFSETQ. The CDR3 runs to 14 residues. The CDR3 region is CASTETGGYNEQFF. CDR3 in DNA: TGCGCCAGCACCGAGACAGGGGGGTACAATGAGCAGTTCTTC.

This clonotype has only one observation. The chain has TRBV9 and TRBJ2-1; 7 bases fit TRBD2. There are 15 residues in the CDR3. CDR1 is SGDLS, CDR2 YYNGEE, per germline. V lost 3 bases, J lost 0 bases, and 3 bases stayed unmatched. CDR3 in amino acids: CASSAGGRSYNEQFF. CDR3 coding DNA: TGTGCCAGCAGCGCGGGAGGCCGCTCCTACAATGAGCAGTTCTTC.

A few counts support this clonotype. V is TRBV6-2 or TRBV6-3 and J is TRBJ1-4; no reliable D call. CDR1 is MNHEY, CDR2 SVGEGT, per germline. Trimming pared 4 bases from V and 7 bases from J, leaving 10 bases between. The CDR3 sequence is 13 residues long. The CDR3 here is CASSSDKGEKLFF. CDR3 DNA sequence: TGTGCCAGCAGTTCCGATAAAGGTGAAAAACTGTTTTTT.

This chain links TRBV6-2 or TRBV6-3 with TRBJ2-5, with TRBD1 matching 10 bases. Germline lookup yields CDR1 MNHEY and CDR2 SVGEGT. J lost 4 bases, V lost 2 bases, and 1 base had no gene match. The CDR3 sequence is 14 residues long. The CDR3 loop reads CASSYGDRGETQYF. CDR3 DNA sequence: TGTGCCAGCAGTTACGGGGACAGGGGAGAGACCCAGTACTTC.

The chain uses TRBV28 and TRBJ2-1, with D possibly TRBD1 on 6 matching bases. Germline V gene lookup returns CDR1 MDHEN and CDR2 SYDVKM. The CDR3 covers 11 residues. V was trimmed by 8 bases and J by 9 bases, leaving 11 bases between them. The CDR3 reads CASGPRGEQFF. The DNA of the CDR3 is TGTGCCAGCGGCCCCAGGGGTGAGCAGTTCTTC.

This chain connects TRBV3-1 to TRBJ2-5, with D possibly matching TRBD1 (5 bases). The end of the DNA is better explained by TRBJ2-7, so the J call may be wrong. This CDR3 is built from 13 residues. The germline gives CDR1 LGHDT, CDR2 YNNKEL (reference sequence). CDR3 in amino acids: CASSQQGNYEQYF. CDR3 DNA sequence: TGTGCCAGCAGCCAACAGGGTAACTACGAGCAGTACTTC.

This chain links TRBV29-1 with TRBJ1-3; D is undetermined. Trimming removed 3 bases from V and 4 bases from J, with 10 bases in between. CDR1 is SQVTM, CDR2 ANQGSEA, per germline. CDR3 length equals 13 residues. This CDR3 reads CSVDEGAGNTIYF. DNA for the CDR3: TGCAGCGTTGACGAGGGCGCAGGAAACACCATATATTTT.

Remarks on this clonotype: It may be a read error: a sequence one base away is much more abundant. V usage is TRBV20-1 and J usage is TRBJ1-3; no clear D gene. The CDR3 runs 13 residues. The germline V gene has CDR1 DFQATT and CDR2 SNEGSKA (reference sequence). This chain's CDR3 is CSTRDQVGNTIYF. CDR3 coding DNA: TGCAGTACTAGAGATCAGGTGGGAAACACCATATATTTT.

This sequence joins TRBV11-3 and TRBJ2-1; tentative D call: TRBD2 (6 bases). CDR1 is SGHNT, CDR2 YENEEA, per germline. The CDR3 length is 13 residues. The V and J ends lost 4 bases and 9 bases respectively, with 13 bases between them. The CDR3 sequence is CASSSIRGGEQFF. The CDR3 coding sequence is TGTGCCAGCAGCTCCATAAGGGGAGGTGAGCAGTTCTTC.

This clonotype occurred a few times. This chain connects TRBV6-1 to TRBJ2-3; D remains ambiguous. The V end lost 7 bases, the J end lost 5 bases, and 10 bases lay between the germline ends. Germline CDR1 MNHNS, CDR2 SASEGT. CDR3 size: 12 residues. The CDR3 DNA sequence: TGTGCCAGCACCTTAGCCGGAGATACGCAGTATTTT. This gives the protein CASTLAGDTQYF.

A few counts support this clonotype. V gene TRBV5-1 combines with J gene TRBJ2-5, with 10 bases matching TRBD2. The J call could be wrong; TRBJ2-7 is a better fit for the DNA end. Germline values: CDR1 SGHRS, CDR2 YFSETQ. The CDR3 spans 16 residues. The CDR3: CASSLSLLAGRYEQYF. Here the CDR3 DNA reads TGCGCCAGCAGCTTGTCTTTACTAGCGGGACGGTACGAGCAGTACTTC.

This chain connects TRBV7-2 to TRBJ2-7; D gene unclear. The germline V gene has CDR1 SGHTA and CDR2 FQGNSA. CDR3 size: 14 residues. Trimming shortened V by 4 bases and J by 2 bases, and 12 bases separated the two germline ends. The CDR3 here is CASSSRGVPYEQYF. The CDR3 DNA reads TGTGCCAGCAGCTCCCGTGGCGTCCCCTACGAGCAGTACTTC.

This clonotype appeared a few times. The J gene is TRBJ2-7, the V gene TRBV7-2; no reliable D call. CDR3 length: 16 amino acids. Germline V gene lookup returns CDR1 SGHTA and CDR2 FQGNSA. Trimming took off 1 base at V and 5 bases at J, with 18 bases between the two ends. CDR3 loop: CASSLGGRTPPDEQYF. CDR3 in DNA: TGTGCCAGCAGCTTAGGAGGTCGGACCCCCCCCGACGAGCAGTACTTC.

The chain combines TRBV20-1 with TRBJ2-7; TRBD2 matches at 9 bases. With V trimmed by 6 bases and J by 10 bases, 19 bases remained unmatched. CDR3 length: 15 residues. The germline V gene has CDR1 DFQATT and CDR2 SNEGSKA (reference sequence). Here the CDR3 DNA reads TGCAGTGCAAATCGTGGGTCTAGCGGGGCCTCCACCCAGTACTTC. Translating it yields CSANRGSSGASTQYF.

This chain uses TRBV9 with TRBJ2-7; 9 positions agree with TRBD2. This CDR3 is 18 amino acids long. Per germline, CDR1 SGDLS and CDR2 YYNGEE. V lost 0 bases, J lost 0 bases, and 10 bases stayed unmatched. The CDR3 is CASSVGASGALSSYEQYF. The DNA of the CDR3 is TGTGCCAGCAGCGTAGGCGCTAGCGGGGCCCTTAGCTCCTACGAGCAGTACTTC.

This clonotype has ten or more counts. This chain joins TRBV7-9 and TRBJ2-7; 10 bases are shared with TRBD1. Germline CDR1 SEHNR, CDR2 FQNEAQ (reference sequence). The CDR3 consists of 16 residues. Germline trimming cut 6 bases from V and 2 bases from J; bases unmatched to any gene: 10. The CDR3 nucleotides are TGTGCCAGCAGTACCTACGGTGGACAGGGGGCCTACGAGCAGTACTTC. Its translation is CASSTYGGQGAYEQYF.

This clonotype was detected once. One end of the junction does not line up with germline, which may come from a read error. The chain carries TRBV7-6 and TRBJ2-4; 7 bases line up with TRBD1. The CDR3 contains 16 residues. Germline V lookup: CDR1 SGHVS, CDR2 FNYEAQ. The CDR3 coding sequence is TGTGCCAGCAGCCTTGGGACAGCCCTAGCCAAAAGCATTCAGTACTTC. This codes for CASSLGTALAKSIQYF.

The rearrangement links TRBV27 to TRBJ2-3; D unresolved. The CDR3 sequence is 15 residues long. V dropped 5 bases and J dropped 2 bases, with 14 bases sitting between them. Germline CDR1 reads MNHEY; CDR2 reads SMNVEV (reference sequence). The chain's CDR3 is CASSLIRSYTDTQYF. Here the CDR3 DNA reads TGTGCCAGCAGTCTAATCCGCAGTTACACAGATACGCAGTATTTT.

This clonotype came up a few times. The chain couples TRBV20-1 to TRBJ2-3, with a weak D call TRBD2 (6 bases). Trimming pared 0 bases from V and 3 bases from J, leaving 22 bases between. The germline V gene has CDR1 DFQATT and CDR2 SNEGSKA (reference sequence). This CDR3 is 18 amino acids long. The CDR3 here is CSARDRGGGEEGTDTQYF. DNA of the CDR3: TGCAGTGCTAGAGACCGGGGTGGTGGGGAGGAGGGAACAGATACGCAGTATTTT.

This clonotype was picked up a small number of times. The chain recombines TRBV10-3 with TRBJ2-1; TRBD2 is a possible D gene (5 bases). Germline V CDR1 and CDR2: ENHRY, SYGVKD. The CDR3 extends over 13 amino acids. Trimming pared 3 bases from V and 15 bases from J, leaving 18 bases between. CDR3 in amino acids: CAISDLGGGRVFF. In nucleotides, the CDR3 is TGTGCCATCAGTGACCTTGGCGGAGGTAGGGTGTTCTTC.

The chain recombines TRBV10-1 with TRBJ2-3, with TRBD2 identical over 7 bases. CDR1 and CDR2 (germline): WNHNN, SYGVQD (reference sequence). This CDR3 contains 13 residues. V lost 6 bases to trimming and J lost 14 bases; unmatched junction nucleotides: 14. The CDR3 region is CASSGGSWGYAYF. The CDR3 DNA follows: TGCGCCAGCAGCGGCGGGAGTTGGGGATACGCGTATTTT.

This clonotype was counted only a few times. The chain links TRBV29-1 to TRBJ2-3; TRBD1 or TRBD2 may be the D gene (5 bases each). Germline loops: CDR1 SQVTM, CDR2 ANQGSEA. Trimming removed 4 bases from V and 0 bases from J, with 14 bases in between. There are 15 residues in the CDR3. The CDR3 DNA reads TGCAGCGTTGGGGGACCTGGGCCTAGCACAGATACGCAGTATTTT. This sequence encodes CSVGGPGPSTDTQYF.

In its sample, this clonotype was seen a few times. The chain couples TRBV29-1 to TRBJ2-1, with TRBD1 matching 9 bases. The V gene's germline CDR1 is SQVTM and CDR2 ANQGSEA. The length of the CDR3 is 14 residues. Trimming took 4 bases from V and 5 from J; bases not matched to a gene: 6. CDR3 amino acids: CSVGPGQGHNEQFF. The CDR3 DNA is TGCAGCGTTGGTCCGGGACAGGGTCACAATGAGCAGTTCTTC.